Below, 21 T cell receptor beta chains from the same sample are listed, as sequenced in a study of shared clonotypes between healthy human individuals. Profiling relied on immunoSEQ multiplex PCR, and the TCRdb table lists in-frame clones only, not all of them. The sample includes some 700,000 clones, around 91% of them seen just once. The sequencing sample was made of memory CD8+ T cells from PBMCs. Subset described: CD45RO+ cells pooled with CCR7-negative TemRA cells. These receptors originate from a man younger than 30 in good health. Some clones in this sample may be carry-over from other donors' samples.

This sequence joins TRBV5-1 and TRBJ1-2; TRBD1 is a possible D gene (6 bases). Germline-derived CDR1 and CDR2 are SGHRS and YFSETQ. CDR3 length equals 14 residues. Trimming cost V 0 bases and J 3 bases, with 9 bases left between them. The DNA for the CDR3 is TGCGCCAGCAGCTTGGGGTCAGGGGACTATGGCTACACCTTC. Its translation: CASSLGSGDYGYTF.

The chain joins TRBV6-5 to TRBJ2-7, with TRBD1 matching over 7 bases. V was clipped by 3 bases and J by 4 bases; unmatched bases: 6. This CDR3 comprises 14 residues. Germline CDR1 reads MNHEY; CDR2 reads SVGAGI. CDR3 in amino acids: CASSYGQGEYEQYF. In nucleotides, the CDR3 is TGTGCCAGCAGTTATGGGCAGGGGGAATACGAGCAGTACTTC.

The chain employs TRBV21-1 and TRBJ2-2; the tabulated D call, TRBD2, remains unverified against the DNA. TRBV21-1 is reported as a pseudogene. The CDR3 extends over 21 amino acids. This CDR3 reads CASSKQGRGLAGVTYTGELFF. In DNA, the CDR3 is TGTGCCAGCAGCAAACAAGGGAGAGGACTAGCGGGAGTCACGTACACCGGGGAGCTGTTTTTT.

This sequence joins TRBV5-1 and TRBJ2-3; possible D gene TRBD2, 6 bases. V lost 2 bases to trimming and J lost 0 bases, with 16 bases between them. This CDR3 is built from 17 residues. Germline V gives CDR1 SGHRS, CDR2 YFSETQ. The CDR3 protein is CASSFYGTETSTDTQYF. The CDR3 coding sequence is TGCGCCAGCAGCTTTTACGGGACTGAAACTAGCACAGATACGCAGTATTTT.

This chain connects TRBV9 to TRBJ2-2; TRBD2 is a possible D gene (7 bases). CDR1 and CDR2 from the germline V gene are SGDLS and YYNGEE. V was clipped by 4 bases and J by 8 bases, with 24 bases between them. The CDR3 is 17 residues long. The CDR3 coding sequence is TGTGCCAGCAGCACCTCCGGGGGCGGGAGTATAACTGGGGAGCTGTTTTTT. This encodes CASSTSGGGSITGELFF.

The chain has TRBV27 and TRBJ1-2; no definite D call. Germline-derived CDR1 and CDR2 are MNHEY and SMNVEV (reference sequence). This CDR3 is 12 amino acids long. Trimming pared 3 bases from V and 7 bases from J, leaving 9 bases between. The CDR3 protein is CASSFVLVGYTF. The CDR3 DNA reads TGTGCCAGCAGTTTCGTACTGGTTGGCTACACCTTC.

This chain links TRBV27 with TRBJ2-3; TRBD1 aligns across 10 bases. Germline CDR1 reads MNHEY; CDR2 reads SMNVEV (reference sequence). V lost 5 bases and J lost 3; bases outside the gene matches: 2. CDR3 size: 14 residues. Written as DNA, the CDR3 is TGTGCCAGCAGTAGGGACAGGGGTACAGATACGCAGTATTTT. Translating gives CASSRDRGTDTQYF.

CDR3 DNA: TGCGCCAGCAGCTCTGGACTAGTAGCCTACAATGAGCAGTTCTTC. Amino acid sequence: CASSSGLVAYNEQFF. The chain links TRBV4-3 to TRBJ2-1; 7 bases are a match to TRBD2. V trimming: 5 bases; J trimming: 2 bases; junction bases outside the gene matches: 6. The CDR3 is 15 amino acids. Germline values: CDR1 LGHNA, CDR2 YSLEER.

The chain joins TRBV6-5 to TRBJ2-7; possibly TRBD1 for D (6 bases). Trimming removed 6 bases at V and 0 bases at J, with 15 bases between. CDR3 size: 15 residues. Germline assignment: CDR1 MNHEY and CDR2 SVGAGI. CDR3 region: CASSRPGESSYEQYF. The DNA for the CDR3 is TGTGCCAGCAGCAGACCAGGGGAAAGCTCCTACGAGCAGTACTTC.

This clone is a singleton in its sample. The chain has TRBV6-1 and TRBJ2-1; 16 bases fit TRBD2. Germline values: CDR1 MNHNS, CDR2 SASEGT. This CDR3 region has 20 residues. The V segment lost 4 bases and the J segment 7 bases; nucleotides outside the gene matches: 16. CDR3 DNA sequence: TGTGCCAGCAGTGGGAGGAAGCTGGGACTAGCGGGAGGGCCTGATAATGAGCAGTTCTTC. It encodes CASSGRKLGLAGGPDNEQFF.

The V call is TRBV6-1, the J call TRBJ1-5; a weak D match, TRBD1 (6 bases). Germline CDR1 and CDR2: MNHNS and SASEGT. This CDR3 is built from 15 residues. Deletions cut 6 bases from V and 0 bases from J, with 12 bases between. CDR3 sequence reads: CASSTGTSSNQPQHF. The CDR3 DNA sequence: TGTGCCAGCAGCACCGGGACAAGTAGCAATCAGCCCCAGCATTTT.

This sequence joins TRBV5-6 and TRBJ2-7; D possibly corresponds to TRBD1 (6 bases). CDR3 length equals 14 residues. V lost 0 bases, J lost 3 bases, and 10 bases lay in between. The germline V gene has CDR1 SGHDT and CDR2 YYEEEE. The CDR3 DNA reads TGTGCCAGCAGCTTGGGACAGGCCGACTACGAGCAGTACTTC. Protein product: CASSLGQADYEQYF.

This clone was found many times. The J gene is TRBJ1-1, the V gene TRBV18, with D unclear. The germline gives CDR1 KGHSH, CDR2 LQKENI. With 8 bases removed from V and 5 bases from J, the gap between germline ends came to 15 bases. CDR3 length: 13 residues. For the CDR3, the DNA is TGTGCCAGCACACAATACAGAGGAACTGAAGCTTTCTTT. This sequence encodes CASTQYRGTEAFF.

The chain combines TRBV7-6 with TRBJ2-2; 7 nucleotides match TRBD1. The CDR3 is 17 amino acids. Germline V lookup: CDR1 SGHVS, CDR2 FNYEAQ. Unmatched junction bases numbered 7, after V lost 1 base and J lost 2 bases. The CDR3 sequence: CASSLGRGQRNTGELFF. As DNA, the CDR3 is TGTGCCAGCAGCTTAGGAAGGGGACAGCGAAACACCGGGGAGCTGTTTTTT. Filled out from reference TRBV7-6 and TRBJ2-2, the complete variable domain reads GAGVSQSPRYKVTKRGQDVALRCDPISGHVSLYWYRQALGQGPEFLTYFNYEAQQDKSGLPNDRFSAERPEGSISTLTIQRTEQRDSAMYRCASSLGRGQRNTGELFFGEGSRLTVL.

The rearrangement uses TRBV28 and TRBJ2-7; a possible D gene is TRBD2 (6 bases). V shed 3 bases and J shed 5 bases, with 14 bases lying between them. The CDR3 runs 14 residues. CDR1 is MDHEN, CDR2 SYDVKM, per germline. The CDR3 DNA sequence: TGTGCCAGCAGTTTGGCCAGGGAGGTCCACGAGCAGTACTTC. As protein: CASSLAREVHEQYF.

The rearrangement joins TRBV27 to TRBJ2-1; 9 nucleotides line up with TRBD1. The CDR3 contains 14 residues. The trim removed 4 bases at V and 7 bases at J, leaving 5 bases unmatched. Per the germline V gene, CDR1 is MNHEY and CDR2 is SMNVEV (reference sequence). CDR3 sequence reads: CASSWGQGINEQFF. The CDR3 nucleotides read TGTGCCAGCAGTTGGGGACAGGGAATAAATGAGCAGTTCTTC.

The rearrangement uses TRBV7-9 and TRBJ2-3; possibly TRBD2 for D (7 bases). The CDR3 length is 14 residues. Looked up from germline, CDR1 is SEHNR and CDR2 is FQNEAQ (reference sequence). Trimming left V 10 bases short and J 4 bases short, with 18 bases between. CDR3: CATFRGGRADTQYF. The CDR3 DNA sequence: TGTGCCACGTTCAGGGGCGGGAGAGCAGATACGCAGTATTTT.

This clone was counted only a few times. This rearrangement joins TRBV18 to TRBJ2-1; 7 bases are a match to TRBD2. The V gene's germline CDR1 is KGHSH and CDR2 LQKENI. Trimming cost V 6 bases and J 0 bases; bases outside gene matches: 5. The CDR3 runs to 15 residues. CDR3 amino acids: CASSGGESSYNEQFF. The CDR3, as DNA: TGTGCCAGCTCTGGGGGGGAAAGCTCCTACAATGAGCAGTTCTTC.

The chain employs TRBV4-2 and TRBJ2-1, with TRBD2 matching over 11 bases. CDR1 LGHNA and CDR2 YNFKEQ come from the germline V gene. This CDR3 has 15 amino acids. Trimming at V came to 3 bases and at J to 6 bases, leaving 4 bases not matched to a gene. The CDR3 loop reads CASSQAGTSGNEQFF. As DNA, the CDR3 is TGTGCCAGCAGCCAGGCCGGGACTAGCGGCAATGAGCAGTTCTTC.

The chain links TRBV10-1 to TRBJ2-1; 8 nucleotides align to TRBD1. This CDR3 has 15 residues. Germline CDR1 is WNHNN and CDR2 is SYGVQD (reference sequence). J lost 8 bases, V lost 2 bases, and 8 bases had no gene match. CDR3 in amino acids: CASSEVMDRVDEQFF. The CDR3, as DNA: TGCGCCAGCAGTGAGGTGATGGACAGGGTGGATGAGCAGTTCTTC.

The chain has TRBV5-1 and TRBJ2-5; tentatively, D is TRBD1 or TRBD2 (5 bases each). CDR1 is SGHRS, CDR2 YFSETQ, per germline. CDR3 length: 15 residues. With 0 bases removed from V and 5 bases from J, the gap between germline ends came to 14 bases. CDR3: CASSLVQGTGETQYF. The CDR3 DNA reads TGCGCCAGCAGCTTGGTGCAGGGTACGGGGGAGACCCAGTACTTC.